These T cell receptor beta chains were read from a single sample in a study of blood T cell repertoires in COVID-19. Sequencing used immunoSEQ multiplex PCR; TCRdb keeps in-frame clones, though not all of them. The data contain more than 80,000 clones, over 75% of them singletons. Specimen: peripheral blood. These receptors came from an elderly woman with COVID-19, enrolled during active disease. Each CDR3 is given with its conserved first and last residue. A D gene is named only where the DNA matches it firmly. Only some rows state a clone size, as once, few, many or a class for expanded clones.

few,TRBJ2-1,NA,TRBV6-2/TRBV6-3,CASSRQINNEQFF,TGTGCCAGCAGCCGCCAGATTAACAATGAGCAGTTCTTC
NA,TRBJ1-2,NA,TRBV19,CASSIPLAGAYGYTF,TGTGCCAGTAGTATCCCCTTGGCAGGGGCGTATGGCTACACCTTC
NA,TRBJ2-5,TRBD2,TRBV7-2,CASSFPPGGDQETQYF,TGTGCCAGCAGCTTCCCGCCGGGGGGGGACCAAGAGACCCAGTACTTC
NA,TRBJ2-1,NA,TRBV15,CATSRRQGYNEQFF,TGTGCCACCAGCAGAAGGCAGGGATACAATGAGCAGTTCTTC
NA,TRBJ1-1,TRBD1,TRBV11-3,CASSKGATEAFF,TGTGCCAGTAGCAAGGGGGCCACTGAAGCTTTCTTT
NA,TRBJ2-2,NA,TRBV19,CASSIRGFPGELFF,TGTGCCAGTAGTATTAGGGGGTTCCCCGGGGAGCTGTTTTTT
NA,TRBJ1-2,TRBD1,TRBV10-3,CAISGDRGYGYTF,TGTGCCATCAGTGGGGACAGGGGCTATGGCTACACCTTC
NA,TRBJ2-7,NA,TRBV5-5,CASSLSGVLTYEQYF,TGTGCCAGCAGCTTGTCCGGAGTGCTAACCTACGAGCAGTACTTC
NA,TRBJ1-1,NA,TRBV18,CASSPALRRGKTEAFF,TGTGCCAGCTCACCAGCATTACGCAGGGGAAAGACTGAAGCTTTCTTT
NA,TRBJ2-1,NA,TRBV19,CASSIGVDYDEQFF,TGTGCCAGTAGTATAGGGGTCGACTACGATGAGCAGTTCTTC
NA,TRBJ1-3,NA,TRBV21-1,CASVSIGNTIYF,TGTGCCAGCGTCTCTATCGGAAACACCATATATTTT
NA,TRBJ1-2,TRBD1,TRBV7-2,CASSLNSYDRGNYGYTF,TGTGCCAGCAGCCTAAACTCTTATGACAGGGGGAATTATGGCTACACCTTC
NA,TRBJ2-5,TRBD2,TRBV7-3,CASSPSAGVLQETQYF,TGTGCCAGCAGCCCGTCGGCGGGAGTGTTACAAGAGACCCAGTACTTC
NA,TRBJ2-7,TRBD1,TRBV11-2,CASSLRQGAWDEQYF,TGTGCCAGCAGCTTGCGACAGGGGGCGTGGGACGAGCAGTACTTC
NA,TRBJ1-1,NA,TRBV28,CASRGPGMAFF,TGTGCCAGCCGGGGTCCTGGAATGGCTTTCTTT
NA,TRBJ2-1,TRBD2,TRBV5-4,CASSPTSGLAGGHEQFF,TGTGCCAGCAGCCCAACCTCGGGACTAGCGGGGGGGCATGAGCAGTTCTTC
NA,TRBJ2-2,NA,TRBV7-2,CASSPTGELFF,TGTGCCAGCAGCCCAACCGGGGAGCTGTTTTTT
NA,TRBJ1-2,NA,TRBV5-6,CASSFELYGYTF,TGTGCCAGCAGCTTCGAGCTTTATGGCTACACCTTC
NA,TRBJ1-3,NA,TRBV28,CASSLVGSGNTIYF,TGTGCCAGCAGTTTAGTCGGTTCTGGAAACACCATATATTTT
once,TRBJ2-7,NA,TRBV27,CASSLARALGEQYF,TGTGCCAGCAGTTTGGCCAGGGCGTTGGGGGAGCAGTACTTC
NA,TRBJ1-3,TRBD1,TRBV2,CASSRLVGRGLTGNTIYF,TGTGCCAGCAGCCGTTTGGTTGGTAGGGGGCTAACTGGAAACACCATATATTTT
NA,TRBJ1-5,TRBD1,TRBV19,CASTQDRVNQPQHF,TGTGCCAGTACCCAGGACAGGGTCAATCAGCCCCAGCATTTT
NA,TRBJ2-7,NA,TRBV21-1,CASRPGTSIEGGDEQYF,TGTGCCAGCAGGCCAGGGACTAGCATCGAGGGAGGGGACGAGCAGTACTTC
NA,TRBJ1-4,NA,TRBV28,CASSLGQLNEKLFF,TGTGCCAGCAGTTTAGGACAGCTTAATGAAAAACTGTTTTTT
once,TRBJ2-1,NA,TRBV7-9,CASRTGLNNEQFF,TGTGCCAGCAGGACCGGACTAAACAATGAGCAGTTCTTC
many,TRBJ2-1,NA,TRBV11-2,CASSPLANEQFF,TGTGCCAGCAGCCCTTTAGCCAATGAGCAGTTCTTC
NA,TRBJ2-3,NA,TRBV19,CASSMPTGRADTQYF,TGTGCCAGTAGTATGCCTACAGGGAGGGCAGATACGCAGTATTTT
NA,TRBJ1-1,TRBD1,TRBV18,CASSWGQEDTEAFF,TGTGCCAGCTCATGGGGACAGGAGGACACTGAAGCTTTCTTT
NA,TRBJ1-2,NA,TRBV5-4,CASSLDAGAGYGYTF,TGTGCCAGCAGCTTGGATGCAGGGGCAGGGTATGGCTACACCTTC
NA,TRBJ2-1,TRBD2,TRBV4-3,CASSQDSGADGFYNEQFF,TGCGCCAGCAGCCAAGATAGCGGGGCAGACGGCTTTTACAATGAGCAGTTCTTC
NA,TRBJ1-6,NA,TRBV28,CASTRFGGSGNSPLHF,TGTGCCAGCACCCGCTTTGGGGGGTCAGGGAATTCACCCCTCCACTTT
NA,TRBJ2-3,NA,TRBV12-3/TRBV12-4,CASSPRLADTQYF,TGTGCCAGCAGTCCTCGATTAGCCGATACGCAGTATTTT
NA,TRBJ2-5,TRBD1,TRBV29-1,CSAARPTGGTQETQYF,TGCAGCGCCGCACGACCCACAGGGGGGACACAAGAGACCCAGTACTTC
NA,TRBJ2-7,NA,TRBV3-1/TRBV3-2,CASSQDRGAYEQYF,TGTGCCAGCAGCCAAGATCGCGGCGCCTACGAGCAGTACTTC
NA,TRBJ1-2,NA,TRBV18,CASSTTGQLNGYTF,TGTGCCAGCTCGACAACCGGACAGTTGAATGGCTACACCTTC
NA,TRBJ2-3,TRBD1,TRBV19,CASSISGTGAADTQYF,TGTGCCAGTAGTATCTCCGGGACAGGGGCGGCAGATACGCAGTATTTT
NA,TRBJ2-7,NA,TRBV28,CASSLRGTTYEQYF,TGTGCCAGCAGTTTACGGGGAACCACCTACGAGCAGTACTTC
NA,TRBJ1-4,NA,TRBV6-5,CASSYRGEEKLFF,TGTGCCAGCAGTTACAGGGGTGAGGAAAAACTGTTTTTT
NA,TRBJ2-1,NA,TRBV7-9,CASSSLASSYNEQFF,TGTGCCAGCAGCTCACTTGCAAGCTCCTACAATGAGCAGTTCTTC
NA,TRBJ1-2,TRBD1,TRBV7-2,CASSPRQGAHYGYTF,TGTGCCAGCAGCCCCCGACAGGGGGCTCACTATGGCTACACCTTC
NA,TRBJ2-7,NA,TRBV29-1,CSVQRSSYEQYF,TGCAGCGTTCAGAGGAGCTCCTACGAGCAGTACTTC
NA,TRBJ1-1,NA,TRBV3-1/TRBV3-2,CASSQDSGAYSEAFF,TGTGCCAGCAGCCAAGATAGCGGTGCCTACTCTGAAGCTTTCTTT
NA,TRBJ1-2,TRBD1,TRBV4-1,CASSQGWDRGYGYTF,TGCGCCAGCAGCCAAGGGTGGGACAGGGGTTATGGCTACACCTTC
NA,TRBJ1-1,NA,TRBV27,CASSLRGRNTEAFF,TGTGCCAGCAGTTTGCGGGGGAGGAACACTGAAGCTTTCTTT
NA,TRBJ1-1,NA,TRBV7-3,CASSLGPDTEAFF,TGTGCCAGCAGCTTAGGGCCTGACACTGAAGCTTTCTTT
NA,TRBJ1-6,TRBD1,TRBV27,CASRMGQFDSPLHF,TGTGCCAGCCGAATGGGACAGTTTGATTCACCCCTCCACTTT
NA,TRBJ2-5,NA,TRBV5-4,CASSPPKGGRETQYF,TGTGCCAGCAGCCCTCCGAAGGGGGGGCGAGAGACCCAGTACTTC